The 24 T cell receptor beta chains presented below share a single source sample, sequenced in a study of T cell responses to AZD1222 COVID-19 vaccine. The assay was immunoSEQ multiplex PCR, and TCRdb's table has in-frame clones only and misses some. Of 130,000 to 150,000 clones listed, approximately 90% are singletons. This specimen was peripheral blood, taken on day 0 of MenACWY control vaccination. The receptors shown here come from an adult in good health.

This CDR3 is CASTWTGGSTEAFF. CDR3 DNA sequence: TGTGCCAGCACGTGGACAGGGGGCAGCACTGAAGCTTTCTTT. V and J are TRBV25-1 and TRBJ1-1, with TRBD1 matching over 11 bases. V lost 7 bases, J lost 4 bases, and 5 bases stayed unmatched. The CDR3 has 14 residues. Germline V lookup: CDR1 MGHDK, CDR2 SYGVNS. The full variable domain, completed using reference TRBV25-1 and TRBJ1-1, is EADIYQTPRYLVIGTGKKITLECSQTMGHDKMYWYQQDPGMELHLIHYSYGVNSTEKGDLSSESTVSRIRTEHFPLTLESARPSHTSQYLCASTWTGGSTEAFFGQGTRLTVV.

This chain connects TRBV18 to TRBJ2-7, with D perhaps matching TRBD2 (5 bases). The CDR3 covers 14 residues. Germline V gene sequence: CDR1 KGHSH, CDR2 LQKENI. The ends were cut back, 3 bases at V and 3 bases at J, with 12 bases in the middle. CDR3 amino acids: CASSPRYRDYEQYF. The CDR3 nucleotides read TGTGCCAGCTCACCCCGGTACCGGGACTACGAGCAGTACTTC. Full variable domain (outside the CDR3, taken from reference TRBV18 and TRBJ2-7): NAGVMQNPRHLVRRRGQEARLRCSPMKGHSHVYWYRQLPEEGLKFMVYLQKENIIDESGMPKERFSAEFPKEGPSILRIQQVVRGDSAAYFCASSPRYRDYEQYFGPGTRLTVT.

The chain joins TRBV10-3 to TRBJ1-3, with D uncertain. Trimming left V 4 bases short and J 5 bases short, with 9 bases between. CDR3 size: 13 residues. CDR1 is ENHRY and CDR2 is SYGVKD in the germline V gene. CDR3 loop: CAISGPPRNTIYF. The CDR3 bases are TGTGCCATCAGTGGACCTCCTCGAAACACCATATATTTT.

V and J are TRBV27 and TRBJ2-7, with D unresolved. Trimming cost V 6 bases and J 6 bases, with 12 bases left between them. The germline CDR1 and CDR2 sequences are MNHEY and SMNVEV (reference sequence). The CDR3 is 12 residues long. The CDR3 loop is CASRQGWSEQYF. The CDR3 DNA follows: TGTGCCAGCAGGCAAGGGTGGAGCGAGCAGTACTTC.

V is TRBV4-1 and J is TRBJ2-5; TRBD1 or TRBD2 may be the D gene (6 bases each). The CDR3 covers 14 residues. Trimming cost V 1 base and J 5 bases, with 11 bases left between them. The germline gives CDR1 MGHRA, CDR2 YSYEKL. The DNA for the CDR3 is TGCGCCAGCAGCCAAGGAGGGGGACTTGAGACCCAGTACTTC. It yields the protein CASSQGGGLETQYF.

This clone showed up just once. This chain links TRBV6-5 with TRBJ2-3, with D unresolved. This CDR3 has 12 amino acids. V dropped 5 bases and J dropped 10 bases, with 13 bases sitting between them. The germline V gene encodes CDR1 MNHEY and CDR2 SVGAGI. CDR3: CASSNGFTPQYF. The CDR3 region has the DNA TGTGCCAGCAGTAACGGCTTTACTCCGCAGTATTTT.

The chain joins TRBV5-1 to TRBJ2-7; 12 positions agree with TRBD2. The CDR3 sequence is 16 residues long. Germline V gene data show CDR1 as SGHRS and CDR2 as YFSETQ. Trimming took 0 bases from V and 0 from J; bases not matched to a gene: 1. The CDR3 sequence is CASSLASGGDSYEQYF. CDR3 nucleotide sequence: TGCGCCAGCAGCTTGGCTAGCGGGGGGGACTCCTACGAGCAGTACTTC.

The chain combines TRBV19 with TRBJ2-1, with 10 positions matching TRBD1. V dropped 5 bases and J dropped 8; count of bases not matched to a gene: 9. Germline V CDR1 and CDR2: LNHDA, SQIVND (reference sequence). This CDR3 contains 15 residues. This chain's CDR3 is CASSAPRDRGDEQFF. CDR3 sequence (DNA): TGTGCCAGTAGTGCCCCGAGGGACAGGGGCGATGAGCAGTTCTTC.

The chain recombines TRBV6-6 with TRBJ1-1; possible D gene TRBD1, 6 bases. This CDR3 has 16 amino acids. V was trimmed by 5 bases and J by 1 base, leaving 17 bases between them. Germline values: CDR1 MNHNY, CDR2 SVGAGI (reference sequence). The CDR3 sequence: CASSRHRVSGNTEAFF. The CDR3 bases are TGTGCCAGCAGTCGACACAGGGTATCGGGGAACACTGAAGCTTTCTTT.

The chain uses TRBV7-9 and TRBJ1-1, with 8 bases that match TRBD1. Germline V lookup: CDR1 SEHNR, CDR2 FQNEAQ (reference sequence). There are 19 residues in the CDR3. The V gene end was trimmed by 5 bases and the J gene end by 4 bases; junction bases not matched to a gene: 21. For the CDR3, the DNA is TGTGCCAGCAGCCCAGTTAAAAGGACAGGGATGGGTAGGTTCACTGAAGCTTTCTTT. This gives the protein CASSPVKRTGMGRFTEAFF.

The chain carries TRBV14 and TRBJ2-7, with 11 positions matching TRBD2. Germline loops: CDR1 SGHDN, CDR2 FVKESK. Unmatched junction bases numbered 5, after V lost 1 base and J lost 6 bases. The CDR3 has 15 residues. The CDR3 region has the DNA TGTGCCAGCAGCCAAGTTAGCGGGAGGGAGGCCGAGCAGTACTTC. It codes for CASSQVSGREAEQYF.

This clone was observed once. This chain connects TRBV3-1 (or the pseudogene TRBV3-2) to TRBJ2-1, with 15 bases matching TRBD2. J was trimmed by 6 bases and V by 4 bases; bases with no gene match: 1. Germline assignment: CDR1 LGHDT and CDR2 YNNKEL (reference sequence). This CDR3 is 15 amino acids long. CDR3 nucleotide sequence: TGTGCCAGCAGCCGGACTAGCGGGAGGGCCAATGAGCAGTTCTTC. It is translated as CASSRTSGRANEQFF.

This clone was seen once. The genes are TRBV20-1 and TRBJ1-2; no reliable D call. Germline CDR1 reads DFQATT; CDR2 reads SNEGSKA (reference sequence). V lost 1 base, J lost 3 bases, and 3 bases lay in between. This CDR3 comprises 11 residues. CDR3 DNA: TGCAGTGCTAGAGTCCACTATGGCTACACCTTC. Translated, it gives CSARVHYGYTF.

The chain couples TRBV6-6 to TRBJ1-2; 7 nucleotides agree with TRBD1. CDR1 MNHNY and CDR2 SVGAGI come from the germline V gene (reference sequence). The CDR3 covers 15 residues. V lost 4 bases to trimming and J lost 8 bases; unmatched junction nucleotides: 13. The CDR3 DNA is TGTGCCAGCAGTTCCCGACAGGGCCCTCACTCGGGCTACACCTTC. Residues: CASSSRQGPHSGYTF.

This chain uses TRBV29-1 with TRBJ1-1, with D possibly matching TRBD1 (6 bases). The V end lost 7 bases, the J end lost 4 bases, and 13 bases lay between the germline ends. This CDR3 is 12 amino acids long. In germline, CDR1 is SQVTM, CDR2 ANQGSEA. The CDR3 spells CSAGRGGTEAFF. CDR3 nucleotide sequence: TGCAGCGCCGGGAGGGGGGGCACTGAAGCTTTCTTT. The full variable domain, rest sourced from reference TRBV29-1 and TRBJ1-1, is SAVISQKPSRDICQRGTSLTIQCQVDSQVTMMFWYRQQPGQSLTLIATANQGSEATYESGFVIDKFPISRPNLTFSTLTVSNMSPEDSSIYLCSAGRGGTEAFFGQGTRLTVV.

The chain couples TRBV28 to TRBJ2-7; 8 bases are a match to TRBD1. There are 14 residues in the CDR3. J lost 6 bases, V lost 6 bases, and 10 bases had no gene match. Germline V lookup: CDR1 MDHEN, CDR2 SYDVKM. The DNA for the CDR3 is TGTGCCAGCAGGGAGGACAGGGCCCTCTCCGAGCAGTACTTC. Amino acids: CASREDRALSEQYF.

The chain carries TRBV3-1 (or the pseudogene TRBV3-2) and TRBJ2-1; D gene unclear. This CDR3 comprises 12 residues. V was pared by 0 bases and J by 9 bases, with 6 bases between. Germline values: CDR1 LGHDT, CDR2 YNNKEL (reference sequence). CDR3 sequence: CASSQDHREQFF. CDR3 DNA sequence: TGTGCCAGCAGCCAAGATCACCGTGAGCAGTTCTTC.

This clone was observed a handful of times. The chain carries TRBV24-1 and TRBJ2-2; 10 positions match TRBD1. Germline V gene data show CDR1 as KGHDR and CDR2 as SFDVKD. There are 17 residues in the CDR3. V lost 4 bases and J lost 0; bases outside the gene matches: 4. CDR3: CATSDQGQGANTGELFF. The CDR3 DNA is TGTGCCACCAGTGACCAAGGACAGGGGGCGAACACCGGGGAGCTGTTTTTT.

The chain couples TRBV28 to TRBJ1-2; D is unclear. This CDR3 comprises 13 residues. Germline values: CDR1 MDHEN, CDR2 SYDVKM. V was trimmed by 5 bases and J by 7 bases, leaving 14 bases between them. This CDR3 reads CASSPPGRRGYTF. The CDR3 nucleotides are TGTGCCAGCAGTCCCCCAGGACGGCGTGGCTACACCTTC.

The chain couples TRBV27 to TRBJ2-3; 13 bases agree with TRBD2. The CDR3 has 18 amino acids. The germline V gene encodes CDR1 MNHEY and CDR2 SMNVEV (reference sequence). V dropped 2 bases and J dropped 2; count of bases not matched to a gene: 7. CDR3 nucleotides: TGTGCCAGCAGTTTAATAGTGACTAGCGGGGGGATCACAGATACGCAGTATTTT. Translated, it gives CASSLIVTSGGITDTQYF.

The chain carries TRBV5-1 and TRBJ1-1, with D possibly TRBD1 on 6 matching bases. This CDR3 has 14 residues. The germline gives CDR1 SGHRS, CDR2 YFSETQ. Trimming left V 3 bases short and J 1 base short, with 10 bases between. Written as DNA, the CDR3 is TGCGCCAGCAGCTCGCAGGGGCCGAACACTGAAGCTTTCTTT. It translates to CASSSQGPNTEAFF.

In this sample, this clone turned up once. V gene TRBV19 combines with J gene TRBJ2-7; the D gene is possibly TRBD2 (6 bases). The germline V gene has CDR1 LNHDA and CDR2 SQIVND (reference sequence). Trimming stripped 2 bases from V and 2 bases from J, with 13 bases between. The CDR3 is made up of 15 amino acids. The CDR3 sequence: CASSIRREMAYEQYF. CDR3 nucleotide sequence: TGTGCCAGTAGTATACGGAGGGAAATGGCCTACGAGCAGTACTTC.

V gene TRBV25-1 combines with J gene TRBJ1-4; D gene uncertain. The CDR3 length is 14 residues. Trimming left V 4 bases short and J 4 bases short, with 10 bases between. CDR1 MGHDK and CDR2 SYGVNS come from the germline V gene. The CDR3 spells CASSGGLINEKLFF. The CDR3 DNA reads TGTGCCAGCAGTGGGGGTTTAATTAATGAAAAACTGTTTTTT.

The genes are TRBV27 and TRBJ1-2; TRBD1 is a possible D gene (6 bases). Germline lookup yields CDR1 MNHEY and CDR2 SMNVEV (reference sequence). There are 16 residues in the CDR3. The V end was cut by 5 bases, the J end by 5 bases, with 21 bases between. CDR3: CASSPAAGQKGYGYTF. The DNA for the CDR3 is TGTGCCAGCAGTCCCGCAGCGGGACAAAAGGGTTATGGCTACACCTTC.